This entry lists 14 T cell receptor beta chains sequenced from one sample in a study of control samples from healthy donors and cancer patients. Here immunoSEQ multiplex PCR was the method, and the copy in TCRdb shows in-frame clones only, minus some. Among about 80,000 clones listed, around 83% were seen once. The sequencing input was PBMCs. These receptors were collected from a man in his 60s with head and neck cancer.

This clone has only one observation. The chain combines TRBV7-9 with TRBJ2-1; a weak D match, TRBD2 (6 bases). This CDR3 spans 11 amino acids. V dropped 5 bases and J dropped 13 bases, with 12 bases sitting between them. Germline loops: CDR1 SEHNR, CDR2 FQNEAQ (reference sequence). The CDR3 loop is CASSARDSQFF. CDR3 in DNA: TGTGCCAGCAGCGCCCGGGACTCTCAGTTCTTC.

CDR3 sequence (DNA): TGTGCCAGCCGCTTAAGGACGGCGAACACTGAAGCTTTCTTT. It encodes CASRLRTANTEAFF. The J gene is TRBJ1-1, the V gene TRBV3-1 (or the pseudogene TRBV3-2), with D uncertain. The V end was cut by 8 bases, the J end by 1 base, with 14 bases between. Germline CDR1 is LGHDT and CDR2 is YNNKEL (reference sequence). The CDR3 is made up of 14 amino acids.

Notes on this clone: One junction end does not reproduce the germline sequence, and a read error may be involved. Different DNA sequences within this sample yield the same CDR3. This chain connects TRBV7-9 to TRBJ1-5; D is unresolved. Germline V gene sequence: CDR1 SEHNR, CDR2 FQNEAQ (reference sequence). The CDR3 has 19 residues. The CDR3 bases are TGTGCCAGCAGCTTAGTTGGGAGCCCATCACACCGTGGCAATCAGCCCCAGCATTTC. As protein: CASSLVGSPSHRGNQPQHF.

The chain couples TRBV4-1 to TRBJ2-4; 14 bases are a match to TRBD2. This CDR3 comprises 15 residues. The V segment lost 7 bases and the J segment 7 bases; nucleotides outside the gene matches: 6. Germline values: CDR1 MGHRA, CDR2 YSYEKL. CDR3: CASTVGLAGDNIQYF. Written as DNA, the CDR3 is TGCGCCAGCACCGTGGGACTAGCGGGAGACAACATTCAGTACTTC.

The rearrangement joins TRBV4-2 to TRBJ2-2; TRBD2 matches at 8 bases. Germline loops: CDR1 LGHNA, CDR2 YNFKEQ. Trimming at V came to 2 bases and at J to 3 bases, leaving 2 bases not matched to a gene. The length of the CDR3 is 15 residues. The CDR3 here is CASSQRREDTGELFF. The CDR3 DNA sequence: TGTGCCAGCAGCCAAAGGCGGGAGGACACCGGGGAGCTGTTTTTT.

This clone was detected only once. The chain links TRBV5-5 to TRBJ1-2; D perhaps matches TRBD1 (6 bases). The germline V gene encodes CDR1 SGHKS and CDR2 YYEKEE (reference sequence). The CDR3 is 15 residues long. V lost 1 base to trimming and J lost 7 bases, with 17 bases between them. In DNA form, the CDR3 reads TGTGCCAGCAGCTTGACCAGGACAGCTTCCTTTGGCTACACCTTC. This sequence encodes CASSLTRTASFGYTF.

This clone was seen many times. V is TRBV7-6 and J is TRBJ2-1; 7 bases map to TRBD2. The germline V gene encodes CDR1 SGHVS and CDR2 FNYEAQ. Trimming cost V 2 bases and J 8 bases; bases outside gene matches: 15. The length of the CDR3 is 17 residues. CDR3 coding DNA: TGTGCCAGCAGCTTAAGGAGGGCTAGCGGCTTCAATTATGAGCAGTTCTTC. This codes for CASSLRRASGFNYEQFF.

CDR3 region: CASSPSAGGSSYNEQFF. CDR3 nucleotide sequence: TGCGCCAGCAGCCCGTCAGCGGGAGGGAGCTCCTACAATGAGCAGTTCTTC. The chain has TRBV5-1 and TRBJ2-1; 10 bases are shared with TRBD2. Germline assignment: CDR1 SGHRS and CDR2 YFSETQ. The V segment lost 4 bases and the J segment 0 bases; nucleotides outside the gene matches: 7. The CDR3 covers 17 residues.

This chain's CDR3 is CAILGRPNTEAFF. CDR3 nucleotide sequence: TGTGCCATCCTGGGGCGCCCTAACACTGAAGCTTTCTTT. The chain carries TRBV10-3 and TRBJ1-1; a weak D match, TRBD1 (5 bases). The germline V gene has CDR1 ENHRY and CDR2 SYGVKD. This CDR3 contains 13 residues. Trimming took 8 bases from V and 2 from J, leaving 12 bases between them.

V gene TRBV6-6 combines with J gene TRBJ2-7, with 10 bases matching TRBD1. Germline V lookup: CDR1 MNHNY, CDR2 SVGAGI (reference sequence). The CDR3 consists of 12 residues. Germline trimming cut 10 bases from V and 6 bases from J; bases unmatched to any gene: 6. The CDR3 bases are TGTGCCACCGGGACAGGGGTTTCCGAGCAGTACTTC. Protein product: CATGTGVSEQYF.

The rearrangement joins TRBV4-1 to TRBJ2-4; the D gene could be TRBD1 or TRBD2 (6 bases each). Germline CDR1 is MGHRA and CDR2 is YSYEKL. The CDR3 runs 15 residues. The V end was cut by 1 base, the J end by 8 bases, with 15 bases between. The CDR3 DNA follows: TGCGCCAGCAGCCAAGCGGACAGACCGGGAGACATTCAGTACTTC. Its protein is CASSQADRPGDIQYF.

The rearrangement links TRBV6-1 to TRBJ1-5; D is undetermined. This CDR3 spans 14 amino acids. CDR1 and CDR2 from the germline V gene are MNHNS and SASEGT. V was shortened by 3 bases and J by 4 bases, with 10 bases between the two germline ends. CDR3: CASSEGQPNQPQHF. The CDR3 DNA reads as TGTGCCAGCAGTGAGGGCCAGCCAAATCAGCCCCAGCATTTT.

The rearrangement uses TRBV10-3 and TRBJ2-1; tentative D call: TRBD1 (7 bases). The CDR3 has 16 amino acids. Germline assignment: CDR1 ENHRY and CDR2 SYGVKD. V lost 0 bases to trimming and J lost 7 bases, with 16 bases between them. Written as DNA, the CDR3 is TGTGCCATCAGTGAGTCGAATAGCGGCAGGGGGAATGAGCAGTTCTTC. It specifies CAISESNSGRGNEQFF.

V usage is TRBV6-1 and J usage is TRBJ2-7, with 7 bases identical to TRBD2. The trim removed 3 bases at V and 2 bases at J, leaving 4 bases unmatched. The CDR3 is made up of 14 amino acids. Germline values: CDR1 MNHNS, CDR2 SASEGT. The chain's CDR3 is CASSDGGGAYEQYF. CDR3 coding DNA: TGTGCCAGCAGTGATGGGGGAGGGGCCTACGAGCAGTACTTC.